This TCR beta chain was captured by sequencing in a study of blood T cell repertoires in COVID-19. Overall study context: T cells, B-cell-depleted T cells, or PBMCs supplied cDNA or gDNA.

In the study's own analysis: From reference gene primer amplification, estimates of nucleated cell counts were derived. Sequencing used immunoSEQ multiplex PCR; TCRdb keeps in-frame clones, though not all of them. That table gives V, J and clone size, and the DNA gave D and trimming. The repertoire consists of almost 250,000 clones, with about 82% occurring once and the leading ten covering approximately 6%. Looked up from germline, CDR1 is SGHTA and CDR2 is FQGNSA. V was trimmed by 1 base and J by 6 bases, leaving 4 bases between them. The CDR3 is 12 residues long. V is TRBV7-2 and J is TRBJ1-5; D unresolved. The receptor's source is a woman older than 75 with COVID-19, enrolled during active disease. Sequencing input: peripheral blood. Here the CDR3 reads CASSLESQPQHF. As DNA, the CDR3 is TGTGCCAGCAGCTTAGAGAGTCAGCCCCAGCATTTT. Full variable domain (outside the CDR3, taken from reference TRBV7-2 and TRBJ1-5): GAGVSQSPSNKVTEKGKDVELRCDPISGHTALYWYRQSLGQGLEFLIYFQGNSAPDKSGLPSDRFSAERTGGSVSTLTIQRTQQEDSAVYLCASSLESQPQHFGDGTRLSIL.